These 30 T cell receptor beta chains came from one sample sequenced in a study of PD-1 blockade in classical Hodgkin lymphoma. Each of the patients experienced relapse following autologous stem cell transplantation, and their brentuximab vedotin exposure differed. Magnetic depletion of unwanted cells isolated CD4+ T cells from thawed PBMCs. Measured with immunoSEQ multiplex PCR; TCRdb has only the in-frame clones, and not every one. This sample has about 27,000 clones, with 70% to 80% found just once. The sequenced sample was CD4+ T cells from blood, obtained at baseline. All receptors derive from a human donor with classical Hodgkin lymphoma.

This clone was observed a single time. CDR3 DNA sequence: TGTGCCAGCTGCAGGGATTTCCAAGAGACCCAGTACTTC. This translates into CASCRDFQETQYF. This chain connects TRBV6-1 to TRBJ2-5; D is possibly TRBD1 (5 bases). Germline assignment: CDR1 MNHNS and CDR2 SASEGT. This CDR3 has 13 residues. The ends were cut back, 8 bases at V and 1 base at J, with 11 bases in the middle.

The rearrangement uses TRBV27 and TRBJ2-3, with 8 nucleotides matching TRBD1. There are 15 residues in the CDR3. The germline V gene encodes CDR1 MNHEY and CDR2 SMNVEV (reference sequence). The trim removed 4 bases at V and 0 bases at J, leaving 3 bases unmatched. CDR3: CASSYRGLSTDTQYF. The DNA of the CDR3 is TGTGCCAGCAGTTACAGGGGGTTGAGCACAGATACGCAGTATTTT.

The chain employs TRBV6-1 and TRBJ1-5; TRBD1 might be the D (5 bases). Trimming stripped 0 bases from V and 7 bases from J, with 16 bases between. Germline assignment: CDR1 MNHNS and CDR2 SASEGT. The CDR3 is 16 amino acids. The CDR3 DNA is TGTGCCAGCAGTGAAGCGGGTGGGGGGTCAGGGCAGCCCCAGCATTTT. Translated, it gives CASSEAGGGSGQPQHF.

The chain couples TRBV4-2 to TRBJ2-7; the match to TRBD2 covers 8 bases. CDR3 size: 15 residues. Germline CDR1 LGHNA, CDR2 YNFKEQ. The V and J ends lost 0 bases and 2 bases, in that order; junction bases with no gene match: 3. Written as DNA, the CDR3 is TGTGCCAGCAGCCAAGACCTCGGGGGGGCCTACGAGCAGTACTTC. Its protein product is CASSQDLGGAYEQYF.

This chain joins TRBV5-1 and TRBJ1-4, with 7 nucleotides matching TRBD1. The germline V gene encodes CDR1 SGHRS and CDR2 YFSETQ. Trimming at V came to 4 bases and at J to 3 bases, leaving 6 bases not matched to a gene. This CDR3 is built from 15 residues. The CDR3, as DNA: TGCGCCAGCAGCCTAATGGACAGGTCTAATGAAAAACTGTTTTTT. Its protein product is CASSLMDRSNEKLFF.

V usage is TRBV10-3 and J usage is TRBJ1-1; 8 nucleotides line up with TRBD1. Germline CDR1 and CDR2: ENHRY and SYGVKD. CDR3 size: 13 residues. V gave up 7 bases and J gave up 1 base; unmatched junction bases: 2. For the CDR3, the DNA is TGTGCCATCACTGGGACAGGGAACACTGAAGCTTTCTTT. This sequence encodes CAITGTGNTEAFF.

This clone was counted a single time. The rearrangement uses TRBV28 and TRBJ1-2, with 7 nucleotides matching TRBD1. CDR1 is MDHEN and CDR2 is SYDVKM in the germline V gene. The CDR3 covers 13 residues. V lost 5 bases to trimming and J lost 3 bases; unmatched junction nucleotides: 3. CDR3 residues: CASSTGVYYGYTF. The CDR3, as DNA: TGTGCCAGCAGTACAGGGGTTTACTATGGCTACACCTTC.

The rearrangement uses TRBV28 and TRBJ1-3, with D uncertain. The CDR3 covers 16 residues. Germline V gene data show CDR1 as MDHEN and CDR2 as SYDVKM. Trimming left V 8 bases short and J 5 bases short, with 22 bases between. The DNA for the CDR3 is TGTGCCAGCGTCTCCTCGGGCCGACAAGGCCGAAACACCATATATTTT. Protein product: CASVSSGRQGRNTIYF.

A few counts support this clone. This chain links TRBV19 with TRBJ2-7; 8 nucleotides align to TRBD2. CDR3 length: 16 amino acids. CDR1 is LNHDA, CDR2 SQIVND, per germline (reference sequence). Trimming removed 5 bases from V and 4 bases from J; junction bases left unmatched: 13. CDR3 sequence: CASSFTPSGGTYEQYF. The CDR3 region has the DNA TGTGCCAGTAGTTTCACTCCCAGCGGGGGTACGTACGAGCAGTACTTC.

This chain uses TRBV25-1 with TRBJ2-3; 10 positions agree with TRBD2. Trimming took 4 bases from V and 4 from J; bases not matched to a gene: 2. The CDR3 runs to 14 residues. CDR1 and CDR2 from the germline V gene are MGHDK and SYGVNS. DNA of the CDR3: TGTGCCAGCAGTGTTAGCGGGGGGTCAGATACGCAGTATTTT. Translated: CASSVSGGSDTQYF.

The rearrangement links TRBV30 to TRBJ2-2; no firm D call. CDR1 GTSNPN and CDR2 SVGIG come from the germline V gene (reference sequence). The CDR3 covers 14 residues. V lost 0 bases and J 8 bases, leaving 13 bases between the germline ends. CDR3: CAWSVMLLRGELFF. The CDR3 nucleotides are TGTGCCTGGAGTGTAATGCTACTCAGGGGGGAGCTGTTTTTT.

The chain employs TRBV4-1 and TRBJ2-3; 11 bases line up with TRBD2. The V and J ends lost 1 base and 4 bases, in that order; junction bases with no gene match: 7. This CDR3 region has 17 residues. The germline V gene encodes CDR1 MGHRA and CDR2 YSYEKL. The CDR3 nucleotides read TGCGCCAGCAGCCAAGTTCGTAGCGGGGGGGTCCCAGATACGCAGTATTTT. Its translation is CASSQVRSGGVPDTQYF.

The gene calls are TRBV29-1 and TRBJ1-5; D remains ambiguous. This CDR3 has 11 amino acids. CDR1 and CDR2 from the germline V gene are SQVTM and ANQGSEA. Trimming removed 6 bases at V and 11 bases at J, with 14 bases between. The CDR3 coding sequence is TGCAGCGTCGCCCAAGGTATGTCCCAGCATTTT. This encodes CSVAQGMSQHF.

This chain uses TRBV30 with TRBJ2-5, with TRBD2 matching 8 bases. The CDR3 sequence is 14 residues long. With 2 bases clipped from V and 5 bases from J, the junction kept 7 bases outside the gene matches. CDR1 and CDR2 (germline): GTSNPN, SVGIG (reference sequence). The CDR3 DNA reads TGTGCCTGGAGTTGGGGACTAGAGGGGGAGACCCAGTACTTC. Its protein is CAWSWGLEGETQYF.

A remark on this clone: This specimen includes other DNA sequences encoding the same CDR3. For the CDR3, the DNA is TGTGCCAGCTCACTCGACTCCTACGAGCAGTACTTC. It yields the protein CASSLDSYEQYF. V is TRBV18 and J is TRBJ2-7; no firm D call. This CDR3 has 12 residues. Between the trimmed V and J ends, which lost 4 bases and 0 bases, there was a span of 4 bases. CDR1 is KGHSH and CDR2 is LQKENI in the germline V gene.

By proportion, this clone is medium-sized (0.01 to 0.1%). This chain uses TRBV5-6 with TRBJ2-7; D may match TRBD1 or TRBD2 (5 bases each). The CDR3 consists of 15 residues. V dropped 4 bases and J dropped 6 bases, with 20 bases sitting between them. The germline CDR1 and CDR2 sequences are SGHDT and YYEEEE. CDR3 in amino acids: CASSVPGASWGEQYF. DNA for the CDR3: TGTGCCAGCAGCGTTCCCGGGGCCTCATGGGGCGAGCAGTACTTC.

This clone was picked up a small number of times. The CDR3 DNA follows: TGTGCCTGGAGTTACGGGACAGTTTTGAACACTGAAGCTTTCTTT. The encoded protein is CAWSYGTVLNTEAFF. V and J are TRBV30 and TRBJ1-1; TRBD1 matches at 7 bases. Germline V CDR1 and CDR2: GTSNPN, SVGIG (reference sequence). V was pared by 2 bases and J by 0 bases, with 6 bases of the junction left unmatched. This CDR3 has 15 residues. Variable domain in full (rest from reference TRBV30 and TRBJ1-1): SQTIHQWPATLVQPVGSPLSLECTVEGTSNPNLYWYRQAAGRGLQLLFYSVGIGQISSEVPQNLSASRPQDRQFILSSKKLLLSDSGFYLCAWSYGTVLNTEAFFGQGTRLTVV.

The chain recombines TRBV11-3 with TRBJ2-3, with unresolved D. Germline V CDR1 and CDR2: SGHNT, YENEEA. Trimming stripped 1 base from V and 2 bases from J, with 13 bases between. This CDR3 is built from 16 residues. CDR3 residues: CASSLGTEGVTDTQYF. The CDR3 nucleotides read TGTGCCAGCAGCTTAGGTACCGAAGGCGTCACAGATACGCAGTATTTT.

The V gene is TRBV9, the J gene TRBJ2-6, with TRBD1 matching over 11 bases. With V trimmed by 5 bases and J by 0 bases, 4 bases remained unmatched. CDR1 SGDLS and CDR2 YYNGEE come from the germline V gene. CDR3 size: 17 residues. The CDR3 reads CASRGQGASSGANVLTF. CDR3 DNA sequence: TGTGCCAGCAGAGGACAGGGGGCTTCCTCTGGGGCCAACGTCCTGACTTTC.

The gene calls are TRBV5-5 and TRBJ2-7; unclear D gene. This CDR3 region has 12 residues. The germline CDR1 and CDR2 sequences are SGHKS and YYEKEE (reference sequence). Trimming removed 5 bases at V and 0 bases at J, with 6 bases between. CDR3 protein: CASSFSSYEQYF. As DNA, the CDR3 is TGTGCCAGCAGTTTCTCCTCCTACGAGCAGTACTTC.

There are a few counts of this clone. V usage is TRBV20-1 and J usage is TRBJ1-2; tentative D call: TRBD1 (5 bases). The CDR3 loop spans 11 amino acids. The germline gives CDR1 DFQATT, CDR2 SNEGSKA (reference sequence). V gave up 7 bases and J gave up 3 bases, with 9 bases separating them. The CDR3 DNA is TGCAGTGGGCAGGGACACTATGGCTACACCTTC. Protein: CSGQGHYGYTF.

This clone was seen only a few times. This chain links TRBV4-2 with TRBJ1-5; D is ambiguous. CDR1 and CDR2 (germline): LGHNA, YNFKEQ. The CDR3 spans 14 residues. Trimming removed 4 bases at V and 5 bases at J, with 12 bases between. The CDR3 sequence: CASSPLMRDQPQHF. CDR3 nucleotides: TGTGCCAGCAGCCCCCTGATGAGGGATCAGCCCCAGCATTTT.

The chain uses TRBV27 and TRBJ2-6, with D uncertain. The V gene's germline CDR1 is MNHEY and CDR2 SMNVEV (reference sequence). This CDR3 has 13 residues. Trimming took off 8 bases at V and 4 bases at J, with 9 bases between the two ends. This chain's CDR3 is CASHEWGANVLTF. The CDR3 region has the DNA TGTGCCAGCCATGAGTGGGGGGCCAACGTCCTGACTTTC.

V usage is TRBV4-2 and J usage is TRBJ2-7; no clear D. The CDR3 extends over 13 amino acids. In germline, CDR1 is LGHNA, CDR2 YNFKEQ. The V and J ends lost 4 bases and 2 bases respectively, with 9 bases between them. The CDR3 reads CASSPVGTYEQYF. CDR3 bases: TGTGCCAGCAGCCCTGTCGGAACCTACGAGCAGTACTTC.

This clone was detected only a few times. CDR3 protein: CASSRTGGLGELFF. In DNA form, the CDR3 reads TGTGCCAGCAGCAGGACAGGGGGTCTCGGGGAGCTGTTTTTT. This sequence joins TRBV7-2 and TRBJ2-2; the match to TRBD1 covers 10 bases. Trimming took 5 bases from V and 7 from J; bases not matched to a gene: 4. Per germline, CDR1 SGHTA and CDR2 FQGNSA. This CDR3 is 14 amino acids long.

This chain links TRBV7-2 with TRBJ1-2; 9 positions agree with TRBD1. The CDR3 spans 14 residues. Germline-derived CDR1 and CDR2 are SGHTA and FQGNSA. Trimming at V came to 1 base and at J to 4 bases, leaving 1 base not matched to a gene. DNA for the CDR3: TGTGCCAGCAGCTTAGTGGGACAGGGCTATGGCTACACCTTC. Its protein is CASSLVGQGYGYTF.

The sample holds a few counts of this clone. V usage is TRBV9 and J usage is TRBJ1-6; D is perhaps TRBD1 (6 bases). V was pared by 4 bases and J by 13 bases, with 24 bases between. This CDR3 comprises 16 residues. Germline loops: CDR1 SGDLS, CDR2 YYNGEE. The CDR3, as DNA: TGTGCCAGCAGCCCGGGACATGTTCAAAACTGGCAGCCCCTCCACTTT. It specifies CASSPGHVQNWQPLHF.

J is TRBJ1-3 and V is TRBV19, with D possibly being TRBD1 (6 bases). This CDR3 region has 19 residues. Trimming stripped 3 bases from V and 0 bases from J, with 21 bases between. Germline assignment: CDR1 LNHDA and CDR2 SQIVND (reference sequence). The CDR3 DNA follows: TGTGCCAGTAGTATTGGGATGAACAGGGCCTTAAGCTCTGGAAACACCATATATTTT. Its translation: CASSIGMNRALSSGNTIYF.

V gene TRBV16 combines with J gene TRBJ1-1; no reliable D call. Looked up from germline, CDR1 is KGHSY and CDR2 is FQNENV. The ends were cut back, 4 bases at V and 1 base at J, with 10 bases in the middle. The CDR3 runs 14 residues. Here the CDR3 DNA reads TGTGCCAGCAGCCCCCAGGCCGGGAACACTGAAGCTTTCTTT. It translates to CASSPQAGNTEAFF. Full variable domain (remainder filled in from reference TRBV16 and TRBJ1-1): GEEVAQTPKHLVRGEGQKAKLYCAPIKGHSYVFWYQQVLKNEFKFLISFQNENVFDETGMPKERFSAKCLPNSPCSLEIQATKLEDSAVYFCASSPQAGNTEAFFGQGTRLTVV.

As regards this clone: Other nucleotide sequences in the sample specify the same CDR3. The chain carries TRBV11-2 and TRBJ1-5, with unresolved D. CDR1 is SGHAT and CDR2 is FQNNGV in the germline V gene. This CDR3 has 16 amino acids. Deletions cut 0 bases from V and 2 bases from J, with 11 bases between. Here the CDR3 reads CASSLDAGIGNQPQHF. The CDR3, as DNA: TGTGCCAGCAGCTTAGACGCCGGGATCGGCAATCAGCCCCAGCATTTT. Variable domain in full (rest from reference TRBV11-2 and TRBJ1-5): EAGVAQSPRYKIIEKRQSVAFWCNPISGHATLYWYQQILGQGPKLLIQFQNNGVVDDSQLPKDRFSAERLKGVDSTLKIQPAKLEDSAVYLCASSLDAGIGNQPQHFGDGTRLSIL.